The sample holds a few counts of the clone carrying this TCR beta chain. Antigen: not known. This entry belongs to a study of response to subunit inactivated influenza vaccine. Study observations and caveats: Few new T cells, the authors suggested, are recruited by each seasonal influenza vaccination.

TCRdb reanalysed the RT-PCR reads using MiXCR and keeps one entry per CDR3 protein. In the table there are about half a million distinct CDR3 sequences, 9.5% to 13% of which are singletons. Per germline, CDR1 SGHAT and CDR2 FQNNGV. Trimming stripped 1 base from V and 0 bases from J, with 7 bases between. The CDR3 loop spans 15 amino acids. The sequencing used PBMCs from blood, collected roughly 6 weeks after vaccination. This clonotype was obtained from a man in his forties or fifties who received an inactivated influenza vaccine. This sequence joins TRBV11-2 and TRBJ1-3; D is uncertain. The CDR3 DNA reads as TGTGCCAGCAGCTTAGGGCGGGCCTCTGGAAACACCATATATTTT. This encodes CASSLGRASGNTIYF.